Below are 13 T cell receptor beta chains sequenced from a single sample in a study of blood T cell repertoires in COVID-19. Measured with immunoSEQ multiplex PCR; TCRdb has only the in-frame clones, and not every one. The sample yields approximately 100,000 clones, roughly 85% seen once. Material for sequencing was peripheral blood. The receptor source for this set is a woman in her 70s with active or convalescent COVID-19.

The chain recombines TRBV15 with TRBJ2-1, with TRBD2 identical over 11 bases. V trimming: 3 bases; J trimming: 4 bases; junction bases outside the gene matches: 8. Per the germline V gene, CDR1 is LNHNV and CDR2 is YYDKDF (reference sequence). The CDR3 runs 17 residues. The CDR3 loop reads CATSRGDSGREYNEQFF. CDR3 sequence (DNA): TGTGCCACCAGCAGGGGAGATAGCGGGAGGGAGTACAATGAGCAGTTCTTC. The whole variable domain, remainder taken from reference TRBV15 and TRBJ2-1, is DAMVIQNPRYQVTQFGKPVTLSCSQTLNHNVMYWYQQKSSQAPKLLFHYYDKDFNNEADTPDNFQSRRPNTSFCFLDIRSPGLGDTAMYLCATSRGDSGREYNEQFFGPGTRLTVL.

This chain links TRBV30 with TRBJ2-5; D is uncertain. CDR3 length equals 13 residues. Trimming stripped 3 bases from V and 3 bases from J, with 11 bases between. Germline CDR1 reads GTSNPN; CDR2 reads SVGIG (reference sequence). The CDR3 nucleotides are TGTGCCTGGAGCCTGGGCAGGAAAGAGACCCAGTACTTC. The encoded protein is CAWSLGRKETQYF.

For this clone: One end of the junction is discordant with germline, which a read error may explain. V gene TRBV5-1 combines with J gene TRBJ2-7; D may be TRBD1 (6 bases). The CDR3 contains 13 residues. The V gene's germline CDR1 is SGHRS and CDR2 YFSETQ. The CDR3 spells CANSLTGSYEQYF. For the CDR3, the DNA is TGCGCCAACAGCTTGACAGGTTCCTACGAGCAGTACTTC.

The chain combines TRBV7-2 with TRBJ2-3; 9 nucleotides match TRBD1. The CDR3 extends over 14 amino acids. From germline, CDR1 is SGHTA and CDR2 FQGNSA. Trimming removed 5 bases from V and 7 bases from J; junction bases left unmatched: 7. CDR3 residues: CASSASGQGNTQYF. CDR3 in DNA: TGTGCCAGCAGCGCCTCGGGACAGGGAAATACGCAGTATTTT.

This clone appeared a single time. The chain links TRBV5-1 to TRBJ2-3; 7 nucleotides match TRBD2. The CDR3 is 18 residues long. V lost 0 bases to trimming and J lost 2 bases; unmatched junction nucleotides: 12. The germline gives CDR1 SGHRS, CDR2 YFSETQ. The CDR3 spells CASSLGIIQGGYTDTQYF. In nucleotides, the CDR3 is TGCGCCAGCAGCTTGGGAATAATCCAGGGAGGGTACACAGATACGCAGTATTTT.

The CDR3 bases are TGTGCCAGCAGGCCGACAGACCTTTCCTACGAGCAGTACTTC. Translated, it gives CASRPTDLSYEQYF. V usage is TRBV6-5 and J usage is TRBJ2-7; D might be TRBD1 (5 bases). Germline CDR1 MNHEY, CDR2 SVGAGI. This CDR3 comprises 14 residues. V was clipped by 6 bases and J by 1 base, with 13 bases between them.

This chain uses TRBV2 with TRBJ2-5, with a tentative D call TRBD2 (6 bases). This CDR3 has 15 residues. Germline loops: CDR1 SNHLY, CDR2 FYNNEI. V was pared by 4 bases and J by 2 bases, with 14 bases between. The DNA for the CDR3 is TGTGCCAGCAGTGCGGAGGGGAACCTTCAAGAGACCCAGTACTTC. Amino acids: CASSAEGNLQETQYF.

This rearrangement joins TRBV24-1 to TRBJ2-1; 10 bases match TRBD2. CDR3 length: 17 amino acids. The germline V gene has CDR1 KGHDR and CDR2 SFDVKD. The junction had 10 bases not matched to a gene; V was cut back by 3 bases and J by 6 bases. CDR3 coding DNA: TGTGCCACCAGTGATAGAAGTTTAGCGGGAGGCCTCAATGAGCAGTTCTTC. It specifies CATSDRSLAGGLNEQFF.

CDR3 residues: CASSPVTDSYNEQFF. The CDR3 bases are TGTGCCAGCTCACCAGTTACTGATTCCTACAATGAGCAGTTCTTC. The V and J genes are TRBV18 and TRBJ2-1, with no clear D. Germline values: CDR1 KGHSH, CDR2 LQKENI. Between the trimmed V and J ends, which lost 2 bases and 1 base, there was a span of 9 bases. The CDR3 totals 15 residues.

The CDR3 is CASKDIETGFRSNQPQHF. The CDR3 DNA is TGTGCCAGTAAGGATATCGAGACAGGTTTTCGTAGCAATCAGCCCCAGCATTTT. This sequence joins TRBV19 and TRBJ1-5, with a weak D call TRBD1 (6 bases). Germline V lookup: CDR1 LNHDA, CDR2 SQIVND (reference sequence). This CDR3 has 18 residues. V was cut by 7 bases and J by 0 bases, with 22 bases left in between.

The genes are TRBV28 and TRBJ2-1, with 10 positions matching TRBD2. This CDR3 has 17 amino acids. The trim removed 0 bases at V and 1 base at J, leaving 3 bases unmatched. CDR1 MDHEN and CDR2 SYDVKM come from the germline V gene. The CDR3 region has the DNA TGTGCCAGCAGTTTATGGTTTAGCGGGGGGTCCTACAATGAGCAGTTCTTC. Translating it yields CASSLWFSGGSYNEQFF.

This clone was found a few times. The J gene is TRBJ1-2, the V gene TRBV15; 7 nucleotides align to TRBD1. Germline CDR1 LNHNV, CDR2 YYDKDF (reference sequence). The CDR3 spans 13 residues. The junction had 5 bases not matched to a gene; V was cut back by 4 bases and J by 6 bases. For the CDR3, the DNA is TGTGCCACCAGCACGGCAGGGGGAGATGGCTACACCTTC. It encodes CATSTAGGDGYTF.

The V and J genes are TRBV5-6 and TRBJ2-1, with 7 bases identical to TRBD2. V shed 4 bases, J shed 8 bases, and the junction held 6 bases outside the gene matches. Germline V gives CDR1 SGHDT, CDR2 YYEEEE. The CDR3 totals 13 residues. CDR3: CASSQAGFDEQFF. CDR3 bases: TGTGCCAGCAGCCAAGCGGGGTTCGATGAGCAGTTCTTC.